The clone carrying this TCR beta chain was counted ten times or more. CDR1 is MGHRA and CDR2 is YSYEKL in the germline V gene. The V gene lost 1 base and the J gene lost 6 bases, with 5 bases spanning the gap. CDR3 length: 12 residues. Those patients picked for sequencing had displayed CD8+CD57+ cell expansion on flow cytometry. Severe acquired aplastic anemia affected all patients. All patients were therapy-naive when blood was sampled. This sample is part of a study of CD8+CD57+ T cells in acquired aplastic anemia. Researchers used genomic DNA as the template to profile TCR beta VDJ and CDR3. MiXCR was run by TCRdb on the reads, yielding one entry per CDR3 protein. The profile covers 150,000 to 180,000 distinct CDR3 sequences, with approximately 52% appearing a single time and approximately 12% taken by the ten largest.

This receptor was obtained from a human donor with aplastic anemia. The chain is built from TRBV4-1 and TRBJ2-3; D is unresolved. What was sequenced was sorted CD4+, CD8+, or CD8+CD57+ T cells (not recorded which) from PBMCs. The CDR3 here is CASSQGLDTQYF. Written as DNA, the CDR3 is TGCGCCAGCAGCCAAGGACTCGATACGCAGTATTTT.